This T cell receptor beta chain stems from a study of shared clonotypes between healthy human individuals. Study results and limitations: Sharing across four donors was highest in naive CD4 (roughly 5%) and lowest in memory CD8 (approximately 0.4%). Generally, naive subsets (rather than memory subsets) showed larger estimated richness.

Libraries were prepared by immunoSEQ multiplex PCR; TCRdb keeps only in-frame clonotypes and omits some of them. The profile shows 950,000 to 1,300,000 clones, around 74% of them singletons. This clone was observed a single time. Antigen: not known. Input material: memory CD4+ T cells sorted from blood. Stated subset: CD45RA-negative fraction. The clonotype originates from a man younger than 35 in good health.

The CDR3 region has the DNA TGTGCCAGCAGCGAGCCTTGGAGGGGGCAAGGTGAAGCTTTCTTT. This codes for CASSEPWRGQGEAFF. The chain combines TRBV11-2 with TRBJ1-1, with 7 bases fitting TRBD1. The CDR3 consists of 15 residues. From germline, CDR1 is SGHAT and CDR2 FQNNGV. Unmatched junction bases numbered 13, after V lost 5 bases and J lost 7 bases.